The 3 T cell receptor beta chains given below trace back to one sample, sequenced in a study of T cell repertoires in cytomegalovirus infection. No antigen has been assigned to these receptors. Each CDR3 protein gets one entry after TCRdb re-called the reads with MiXCR. The table includes approximately 990,000 distinct CDR3 sequences, roughly 31% detected once. The sample consisted of cultured CD8+ T cells from PBMCs, taken from culture after CMV antigen stimulation. All receptors derive from a human donor in good health (CMV status not recorded). Some clones in this sample may be carry-over from other donors' samples.

This clonotype was detected only once. This chain links TRBV19 with TRBJ1-1, with a weak D call TRBD1 (5 bases). The V end was cut by 2 bases, the J end by 4 bases, with 11 bases between. Per germline, CDR1 LNHDA and CDR2 SQIVND (reference sequence). The CDR3 length is 14 residues. CDR3: CASSIIGGSTEAFF. The CDR3 coding sequence is TGTGCCAGTAGTATAATTGGGGGATCCACTGAAGCTTTCTTT.

The genes are TRBV5-6 and TRBJ2-1; the D gene is possibly TRBD1 (6 bases). The CDR3 length is 14 residues. CDR1 is SGHDT and CDR2 is YYEEEE in the germline V gene. With 0 bases removed from V and 4 bases from J, the gap between germline ends came to 8 bases. CDR3 residues: CASSLDRDYNEQFF. The CDR3 bases are TGTGCCAGCAGCTTGGACAGGGATTACAATGAGCAGTTCTTC.

The chain links TRBV27 to TRBJ1-6, with a tentative D call TRBD1 (6 bases). This CDR3 region has 14 residues. Germline V lookup: CDR1 MNHEY, CDR2 SMNVEV (reference sequence). With 5 bases removed from V and 7 bases from J, the gap between germline ends came to 12 bases. The CDR3 coding sequence is TGTGCCAGCAGTCCGTTAGGGGGGAATTCACCCCTCCACTTT. Protein: CASSPLGGNSPLHF.